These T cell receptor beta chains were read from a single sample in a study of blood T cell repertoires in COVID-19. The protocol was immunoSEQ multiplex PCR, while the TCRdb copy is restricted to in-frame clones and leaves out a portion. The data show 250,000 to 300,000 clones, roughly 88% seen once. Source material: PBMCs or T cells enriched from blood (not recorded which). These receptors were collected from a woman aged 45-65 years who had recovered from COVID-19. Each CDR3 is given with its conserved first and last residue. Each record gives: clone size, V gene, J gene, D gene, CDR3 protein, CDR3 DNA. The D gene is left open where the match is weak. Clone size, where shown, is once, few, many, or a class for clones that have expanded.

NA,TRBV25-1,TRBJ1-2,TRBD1,CASSASGTGNGYTF,TGTGCCAGCAGTGCTTCCGGGACAGGGAATGGCTACACCTTC
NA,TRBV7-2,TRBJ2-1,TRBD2,CASSFTGTNFINEQFF,TGTGCCAGCAGCTTTACCGGGACTAACTTTATCAATGAGCAGTTCTTC
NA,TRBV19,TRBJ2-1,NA,CASSINPGQLNEQFF,TGTGCCAGTAGCATAAACCCGGGACAACTCAACGAGCAGTTCTTC
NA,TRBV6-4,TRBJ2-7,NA,CASSVAASAGEQYF,TGTGCCAGCAGTGTAGCGGCGTCTGCGGGAGAGCAGTACTTC
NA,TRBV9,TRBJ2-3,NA,CASSVLASTDTQYF,TGTGCCAGCAGCGTACTAGCGAGCACAGATACGCAGTATTTT
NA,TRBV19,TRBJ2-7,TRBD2,CASSIDVGRVLAGESEQYF,TGTGCCAGTAGTATAGACGTCGGGCGAGTACTAGCGGGAGAAAGTGAGCAGTACTTC
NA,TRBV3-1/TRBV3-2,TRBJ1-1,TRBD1,CASSPTRDRGTFF,TGTGCCAGCAGCCCGACCCGGGACAGGGGAACTTTCTTT
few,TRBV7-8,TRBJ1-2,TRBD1,CASSLERTGLSYGYTF,TGTGCCAGCAGCTTAGAGAGGACAGGGCTATCCTATGGCTACACCTTC
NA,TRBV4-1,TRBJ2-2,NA,CASSHSQGNTGELFF,TGCGCCAGCAGCCACTCACAGGGAAACACCGGGGAGCTGTTTTTT
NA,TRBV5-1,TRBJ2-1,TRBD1,CASSLATGGNEQFF,TGCGCCAGCAGTTTGGCGACAGGGGGCAATGAGCAGTTCTTC
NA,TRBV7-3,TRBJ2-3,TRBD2,CASSSLAGVVDTQYF,TGTGCCAGCAGCTCTCTAGCGGGAGTTGTGGATACGCAGTATTTT
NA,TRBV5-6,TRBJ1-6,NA,CASSYQRALPPFNSPLHF,TGTGCCAGCAGCTACCAGCGGGCCCTACCCCCTTTTAATTCACCCCTCCACTTT
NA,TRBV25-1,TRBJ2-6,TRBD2,CASSEERGGSSGANVLTF,TGTGCCAGCAGTGAAGAGCGGGGCGGATCCTCTGGGGCCAACGTCCTGACTTTC
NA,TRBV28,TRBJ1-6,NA,CASTRTLGPLHF,TGTGCCAGCACAAGGACACTCGGACCCCTCCACTTT
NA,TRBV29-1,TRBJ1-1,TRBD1,CSATGGLTEAFF,TGCAGCGCGACAGGGGGTCTCACTGAAGCTTTCTTT
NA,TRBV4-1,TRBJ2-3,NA,CASSQEEMAGDTQYF,TGCGCCAGCAGCCAAGAAGAGATGGCGGGAGATACGCAGTATTTT
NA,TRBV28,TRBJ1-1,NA,CASSLVRGAGNTEAFF,TGTGCCAGCAGTTTAGTTCGGGGGGCAGGGAACACTGAAGCTTTCTTT
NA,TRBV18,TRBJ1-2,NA,CASSPRGYYGYTF,TGTGCCAGCTCACCGAGGGGGTACTATGGCTACACCTTC
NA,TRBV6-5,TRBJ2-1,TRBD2,CAIGLFSGVNEQFF,TGTGCCATAGGACTGTTTAGCGGGGTCAATGAGCAGTTCTTC
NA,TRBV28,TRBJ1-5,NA,CASSPLGASNQPQHF,TGTGCCAGCAGCCCGCTTGGGGCAAGCAATCAGCCCCAGCATTTT
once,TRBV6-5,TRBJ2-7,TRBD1,CASSYSSGQEHYEQYF,TGTGCCAGCAGTTACTCCTCCGGACAGGAACACTACGAGCAGTACTTC
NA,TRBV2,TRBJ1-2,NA,CASIGQGQGGYTF,TGTGCCAGCATTGGGCAGGGTCAAGGGGGCTACACCTTC
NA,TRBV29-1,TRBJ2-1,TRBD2,CSVATSGGSYNEQFF,TGCAGCGTTGCGACTAGCGGAGGCTCCTACAATGAGCAGTTCTTC
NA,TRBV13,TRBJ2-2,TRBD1,CASSSGGQGAVGELFF,TGTGCCAGCAGCTCCGGAGGACAGGGGGCTGTTGGGGAGCTGTTTTTT
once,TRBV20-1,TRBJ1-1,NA,CSARAEAFF,TGCAGTGCTAGGGCCGAAGCTTTCTTT
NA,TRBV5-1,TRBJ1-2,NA,CASSLGGIRGYTF,TGCGCCAGCAGCTTGGGAGGGATTCGTGGCTACACCTTC
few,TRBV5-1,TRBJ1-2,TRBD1,CASSFSGTGGYTF,TGCGCCAGCAGCTTCAGCGGGACAGGTGGCTACACCTTC
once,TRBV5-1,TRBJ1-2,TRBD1,CASSTGQVPYGYTF,TGCGCCAGCAGCACAGGACAGGTACCCTATGGCTACACCTTC
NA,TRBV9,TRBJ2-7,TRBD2,CASSVYQGGEQYF,TGTGCCAGCAGCGTCTACCAGGGAGGGGAGCAGTACTTC
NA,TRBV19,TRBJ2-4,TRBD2,CASSTHLAGVGVGNIQYF,TGTGCCAGTAGTACCCACCTAGCGGGAGTAGGAGTGGGAAACATTCAGTACTTC
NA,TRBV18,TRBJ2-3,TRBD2,CASSPMAGGTDTQYF,TGTGCCAGCTCACCAATGGCGGGGGGCACAGATACGCAGTATTTT
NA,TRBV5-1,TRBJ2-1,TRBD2,CASSWNSGGDFYNEQFF,TGCGCCAGCAGCTGGAACTCGGGGGGAGATTTCTACAATGAGCAGTTCTTC
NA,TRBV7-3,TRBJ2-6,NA,CASSLGSVSGANVLTF,TGTGCCAGCAGCTTAGGCTCAGTCTCTGGGGCCAACGTCCTGACTTTC
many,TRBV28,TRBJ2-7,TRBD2,CASRPPGLAYEQYF,TGTGCCAGCAGGCCCCCGGGACTAGCCTACGAGCAGTACTTC
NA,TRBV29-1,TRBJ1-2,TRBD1,CSATGTEYGYTF,TGCAGCGCAACCGGGACAGAATATGGCTACACCTTC
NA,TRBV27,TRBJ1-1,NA,CASSLRGDGTEAFF,TGTGCCAGCAGTTTACGCGGGGACGGCACTGAAGCTTTCTTT
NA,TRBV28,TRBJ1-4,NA,CASSFPRDNEKLFF,TGTGCCAGCAGTTTCCCCAGGGATAATGAAAAACTGTTTTTT
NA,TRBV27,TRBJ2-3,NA,CASSLSAVDTQYF,TGTGCCAGCAGTTTATCGGCCGTGGATACGCAGTATTTT
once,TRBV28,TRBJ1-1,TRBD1,CASSPGQANTEAFF,TGTGCCAGCAGCCCGGGACAGGCAAACACTGAAGCTTTCTTT
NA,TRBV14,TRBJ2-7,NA,CASSQDVYYEQYF,TGTGCCAGCAGCCAAGATGTTTACTACGAGCAGTACTTC
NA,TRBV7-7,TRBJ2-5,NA,CASSTNQGGGQETQYF,TGTGCTAGCAGCACCAATCAGGGCGGAGGGCAAGAGACCCAGTACTTC
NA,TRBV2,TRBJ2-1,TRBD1,CASSEWTGAGEQFF,TGTGCCAGCAGTGAATGGACAGGGGCAGGGGAGCAGTTCTTC
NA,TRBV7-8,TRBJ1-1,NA,CASSLDSIEAFF,TGTGCCAGCAGCCTGGACAGCATTGAAGCTTTCTTT
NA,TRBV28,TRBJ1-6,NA,CASSPVAVSPLHF,TGTGCCAGCAGCCCTGTAGCGGTGTCACCCCTCCACTTT
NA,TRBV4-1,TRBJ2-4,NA,CASSQEPTMIKNIQYF,TGCGCCAGCAGCCAAGAACCAACAATGATCAAAAACATTCAGTACTTC
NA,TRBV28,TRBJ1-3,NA,CASSATGFLGNTIYF,TGTGCCAGCAGTGCGACCGGGTTCCTCGGAAACACCATATATTTT
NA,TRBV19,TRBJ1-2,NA,CASRDWRAYGYTF,TGTGCCAGTAGGGACTGGCGCGCCTATGGCTACACCTTC
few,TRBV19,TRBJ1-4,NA,CASSIVYRVSEKLFF,TGTGCCAGTAGTATAGTCTACAGGGTGTCAGAAAAACTGTTTTTT
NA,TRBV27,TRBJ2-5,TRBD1,CASSRDSQETQYF,TGTGCCAGCAGCCGGGACAGCCAAGAGACCCAGTACTTC
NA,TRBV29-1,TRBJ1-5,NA,CSVGAGGNQPQHF,TGCAGCGTCGGAGCGGGGGGCAATCAGCCCCAGCATTTT
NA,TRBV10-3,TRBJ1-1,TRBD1,CATSGQGSTEAFF,TGTGCCACCTCGGGACAGGGTTCCACTGAAGCTTTCTTT
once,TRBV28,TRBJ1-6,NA,CASSFIDRSVSPLHF,TGTGCCAGCAGTTTTATCGACAGGTCGGTTTCACCCCTCCACTTT
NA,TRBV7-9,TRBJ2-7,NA,CASSLAAGRYEQYF,TGTGCCAGCAGCTTAGCGGCAGGGAGGTACGAGCAGTACTTC
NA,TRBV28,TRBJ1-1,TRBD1,CASLDRGNTEAFF,TGTGCCAGTCTAGACAGGGGGAACACTGAAGCTTTCTTT
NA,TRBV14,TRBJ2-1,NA,CASTFGRGNNEQFF,TGTGCCAGCACCTTCGGTAGGGGGAATAATGAGCAGTTCTTC